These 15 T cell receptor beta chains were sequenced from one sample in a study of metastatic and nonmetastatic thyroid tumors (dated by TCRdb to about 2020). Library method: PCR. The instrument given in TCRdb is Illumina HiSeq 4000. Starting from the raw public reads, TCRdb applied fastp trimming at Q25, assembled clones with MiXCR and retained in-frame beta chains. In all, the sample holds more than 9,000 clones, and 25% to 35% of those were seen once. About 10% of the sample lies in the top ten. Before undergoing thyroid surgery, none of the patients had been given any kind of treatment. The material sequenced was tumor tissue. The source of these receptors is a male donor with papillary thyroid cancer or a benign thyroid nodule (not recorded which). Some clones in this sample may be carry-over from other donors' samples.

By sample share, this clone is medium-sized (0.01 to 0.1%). The CDR3 DNA is TGCAGTGCCATACCGGGACAGATGACCGGGGAGCTGTTTTTT. It specifies CSAIPGQMTGELFF. The rearrangement joins TRBV20-1 to TRBJ2-2, with TRBD1 identical over 7 bases. Trimming removed 6 bases from V and 5 bases from J; junction bases left unmatched: 9. The CDR3 covers 14 residues. Germline CDR1 reads DFQATT; CDR2 reads SNEGSKA (reference sequence).

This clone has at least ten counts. In nucleotides, the CDR3 is TGTGCCAGCAGCTTAATGGGGGCGGGGGGCGGAGAGACCCAGTACTTC. Encoded protein: CASSLMGAGGGETQYF. This sequence joins TRBV7-2 and TRBJ2-5, with 8 bases identical to TRBD2. This CDR3 region has 16 residues. J lost 4 bases, V lost 2 bases, and 9 bases had no gene match. Germline V gives CDR1 SGHTA, CDR2 FQGNSA. Full variable domain (missing parts from reference TRBV7-2 and TRBJ2-5): GAGVSQSPSNKVTEKGKDVELRCDPISGHTALYWYRQSLGQGLEFLIYFQGNSAPDKSGLPSDRFSAERTGGSVSTLTIQRTQQEDSAVYLCASSLMGAGGGETQYFGPGTRLLVL.

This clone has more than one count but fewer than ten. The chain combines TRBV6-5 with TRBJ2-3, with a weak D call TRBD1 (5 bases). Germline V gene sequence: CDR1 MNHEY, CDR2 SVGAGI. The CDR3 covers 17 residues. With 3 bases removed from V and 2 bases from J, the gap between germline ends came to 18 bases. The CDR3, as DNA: TGTGCCAGCAGTTATATAGCTGGCAGGGCCTCCACAGATACGCAGTATTTT. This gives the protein CASSYIAGRASTDTQYF.

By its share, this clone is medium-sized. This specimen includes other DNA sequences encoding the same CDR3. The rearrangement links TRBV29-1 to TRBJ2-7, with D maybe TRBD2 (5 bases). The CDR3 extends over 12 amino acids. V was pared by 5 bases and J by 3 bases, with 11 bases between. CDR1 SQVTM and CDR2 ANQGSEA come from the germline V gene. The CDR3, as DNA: TGCAGCGTTCGGACTGTAGGCTACGAGCAGTACTTC. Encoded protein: CSVRTVGYEQYF.

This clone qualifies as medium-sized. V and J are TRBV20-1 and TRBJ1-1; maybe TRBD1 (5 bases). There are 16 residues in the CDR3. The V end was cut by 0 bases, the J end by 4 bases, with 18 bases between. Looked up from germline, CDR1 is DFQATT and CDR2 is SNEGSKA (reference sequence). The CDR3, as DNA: TGCAGTGCTAGAGACGGGCCCCGGGGGGATAGCACTGAAGCTTTCTTT. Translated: CSARDGPRGDSTEAFF.

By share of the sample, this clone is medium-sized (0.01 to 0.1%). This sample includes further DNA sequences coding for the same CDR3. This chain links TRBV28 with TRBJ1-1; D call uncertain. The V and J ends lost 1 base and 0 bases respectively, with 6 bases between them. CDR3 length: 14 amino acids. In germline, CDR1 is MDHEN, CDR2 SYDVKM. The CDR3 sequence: CASSLLQLNTEAFF. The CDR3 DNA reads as TGTGCCAGCAGTTTATTACAGTTGAACACTGAAGCTTTCTTT.

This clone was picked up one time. CDR3 loop: CSALQGRIWNQPQHF. The CDR3 nucleotides are TGCAGTGCCCTACAAGGGCGGATATGGAATCAGCCCCAGCATTTT. V gene TRBV20-1 combines with J gene TRBJ1-5; the D is unclear. This CDR3 has 15 residues. Between the trimmed V and J ends, which lost 6 bases and 4 bases, there was a span of 19 bases. The germline CDR1 and CDR2 sequences are DFQATT and SNEGSKA (reference sequence).

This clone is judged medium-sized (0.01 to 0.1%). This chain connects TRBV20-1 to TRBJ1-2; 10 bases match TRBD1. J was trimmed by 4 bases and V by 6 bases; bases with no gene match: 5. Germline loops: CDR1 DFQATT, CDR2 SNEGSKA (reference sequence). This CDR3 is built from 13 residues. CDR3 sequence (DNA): TGCAGTGCATTGAGACAGGGGGCCTATGGCTACACCTTC. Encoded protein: CSALRQGAYGYTF.

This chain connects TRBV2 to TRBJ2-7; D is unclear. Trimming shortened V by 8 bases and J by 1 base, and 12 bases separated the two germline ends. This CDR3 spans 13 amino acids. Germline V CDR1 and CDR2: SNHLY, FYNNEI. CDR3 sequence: CASSRPGSYEQYF. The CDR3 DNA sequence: TGTGCCAGCTCCCGCCCAGGATCCTACGAGCAGTACTTC.

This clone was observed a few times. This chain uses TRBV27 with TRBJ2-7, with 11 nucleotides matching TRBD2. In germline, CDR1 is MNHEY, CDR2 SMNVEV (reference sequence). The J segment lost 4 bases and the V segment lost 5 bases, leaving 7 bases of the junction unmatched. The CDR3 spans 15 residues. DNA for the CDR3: TGTGCCAGCAGTATGACCGGGACTAGCGGATACGAGCAGTACTTC. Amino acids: CASSMTGTSGYEQYF.

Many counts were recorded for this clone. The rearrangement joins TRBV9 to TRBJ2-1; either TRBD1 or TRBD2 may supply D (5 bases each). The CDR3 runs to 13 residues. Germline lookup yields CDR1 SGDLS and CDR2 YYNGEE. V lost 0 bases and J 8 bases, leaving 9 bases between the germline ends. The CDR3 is CASSVELGDEQFF. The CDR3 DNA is TGTGCCAGCAGCGTAGAGTTGGGGGATGAGCAGTTCTTC.

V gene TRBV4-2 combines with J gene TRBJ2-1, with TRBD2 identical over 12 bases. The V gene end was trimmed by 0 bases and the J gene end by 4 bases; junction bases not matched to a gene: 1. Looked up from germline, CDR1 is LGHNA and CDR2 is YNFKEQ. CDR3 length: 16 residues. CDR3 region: CASSQETSGRYNEQFF. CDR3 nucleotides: TGTGCCAGCAGCCAAGAGACTAGCGGGAGATACAATGAGCAGTTCTTC.

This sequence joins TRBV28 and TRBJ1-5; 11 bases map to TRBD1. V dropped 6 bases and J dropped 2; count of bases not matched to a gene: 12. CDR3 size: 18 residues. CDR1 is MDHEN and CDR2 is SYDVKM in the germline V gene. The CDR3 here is CASSGTGGKLMGNQPQHF. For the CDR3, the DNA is TGTGCCAGCAGCGGGACAGGGGGGAAGCTTATGGGCAATCAGCCCCAGCATTTT.

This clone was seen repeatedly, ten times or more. The CDR3: CASSPPWGQGTYEQYF. CDR3 bases: TGTGCCAGCAGCCCGCCGTGGGGACAGGGCACCTACGAGCAGTACTTC. This rearrangement joins TRBV3-1 to TRBJ2-7; TRBD1 matches at 9 bases. Trimming removed 4 bases from V and 2 bases from J; junction bases left unmatched: 9. The CDR3 spans 16 residues. Germline V lookup: CDR1 LGHDT, CDR2 YNNKEL (reference sequence).

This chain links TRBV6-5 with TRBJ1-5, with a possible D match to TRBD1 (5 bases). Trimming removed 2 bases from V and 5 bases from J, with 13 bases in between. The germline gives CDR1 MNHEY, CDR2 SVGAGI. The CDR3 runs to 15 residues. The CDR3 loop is CASSYRGGGDQPQHF. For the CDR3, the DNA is TGTGCCAGCAGTTACCGGGGTGGGGGGGATCAGCCCCAGCATTTT.